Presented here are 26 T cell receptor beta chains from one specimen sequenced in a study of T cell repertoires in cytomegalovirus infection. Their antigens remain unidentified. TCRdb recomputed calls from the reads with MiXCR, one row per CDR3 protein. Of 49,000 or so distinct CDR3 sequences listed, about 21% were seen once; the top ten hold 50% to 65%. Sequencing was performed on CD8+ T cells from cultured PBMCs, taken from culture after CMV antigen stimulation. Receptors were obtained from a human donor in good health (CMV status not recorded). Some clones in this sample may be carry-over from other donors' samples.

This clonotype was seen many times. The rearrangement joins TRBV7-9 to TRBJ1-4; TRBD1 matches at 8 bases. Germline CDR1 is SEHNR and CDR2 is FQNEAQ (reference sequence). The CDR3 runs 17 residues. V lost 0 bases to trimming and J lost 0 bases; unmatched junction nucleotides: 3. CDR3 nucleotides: TGTGCCAGCAGCTTAGCAGGACAGGGAACAACTAATGAAAAACTGTTTTTT. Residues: CASSLAGQGTTNEKLFF.

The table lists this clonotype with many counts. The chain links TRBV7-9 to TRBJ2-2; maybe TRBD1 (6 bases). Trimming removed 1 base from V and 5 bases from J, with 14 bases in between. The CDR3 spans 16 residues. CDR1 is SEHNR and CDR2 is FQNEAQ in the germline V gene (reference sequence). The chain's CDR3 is CASSLEGRGATGELFF. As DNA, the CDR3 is TGTGCCAGCAGCTTAGAGGGCAGGGGAGCGACCGGGGAGCTGTTTTTT.

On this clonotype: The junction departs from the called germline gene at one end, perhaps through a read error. CDR3 in amino acids: CASSYSGVHEQLF. CDR3 bases: TGTGCCAGCAGTTATTCAGGTGTCCATGAGCAGCTCTTC. The chain is built from TRBV28 and TRBJ2-1; D is ambiguous. CDR1 and CDR2 (germline): MDHEN, SYDVKM. CDR3 size: 13 residues.

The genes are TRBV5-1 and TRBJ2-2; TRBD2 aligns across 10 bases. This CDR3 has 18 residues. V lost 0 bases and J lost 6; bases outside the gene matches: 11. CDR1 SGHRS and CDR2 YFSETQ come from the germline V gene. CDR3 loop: CASSLAGTSGIWAGELFF. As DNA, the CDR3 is TGCGCCAGCAGCTTGGCCGGTACTAGCGGGATCTGGGCCGGGGAGCTGTTTTTT.

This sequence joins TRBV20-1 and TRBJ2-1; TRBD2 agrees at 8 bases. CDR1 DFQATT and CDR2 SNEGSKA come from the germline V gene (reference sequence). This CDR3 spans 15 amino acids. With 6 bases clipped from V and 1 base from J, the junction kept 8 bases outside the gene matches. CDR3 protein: CSAPKTSESYNEQFF. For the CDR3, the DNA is TGCAGTGCACCTAAGACTAGCGAGTCCTACAATGAGCAGTTCTTC.

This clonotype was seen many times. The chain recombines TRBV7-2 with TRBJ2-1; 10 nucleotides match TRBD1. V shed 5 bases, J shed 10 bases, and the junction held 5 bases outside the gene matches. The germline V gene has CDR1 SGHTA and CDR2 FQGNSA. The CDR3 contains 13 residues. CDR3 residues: CASSADRGLEQFF. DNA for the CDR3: TGTGCCAGCAGCGCAGACAGGGGGCTCGAGCAGTTCTTC.

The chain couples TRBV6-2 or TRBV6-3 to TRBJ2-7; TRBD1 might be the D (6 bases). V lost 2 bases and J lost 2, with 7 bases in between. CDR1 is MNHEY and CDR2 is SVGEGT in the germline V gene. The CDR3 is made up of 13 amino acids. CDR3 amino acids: CASSYGQTYEQYF. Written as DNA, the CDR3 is TGTGCCAGCAGTTACGGACAGACCTACGAGCAGTACTTC.

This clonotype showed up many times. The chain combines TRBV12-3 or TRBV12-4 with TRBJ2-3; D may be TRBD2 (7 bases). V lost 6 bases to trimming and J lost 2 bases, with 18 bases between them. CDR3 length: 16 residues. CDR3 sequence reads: CASSQQHGGPTDTQYF. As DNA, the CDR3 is TGTGCCAGCAGCCAACAACACGGGGGGCCCACAGATACGCAGTATTTT.

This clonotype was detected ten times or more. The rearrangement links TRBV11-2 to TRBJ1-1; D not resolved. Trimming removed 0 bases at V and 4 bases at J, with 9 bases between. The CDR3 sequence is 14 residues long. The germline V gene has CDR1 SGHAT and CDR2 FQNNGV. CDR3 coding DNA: TGTGCCAGCAGCTTAGAGTTGAGTTTCACTGAAGCTTTCTTT. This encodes CASSLELSFTEAFF.

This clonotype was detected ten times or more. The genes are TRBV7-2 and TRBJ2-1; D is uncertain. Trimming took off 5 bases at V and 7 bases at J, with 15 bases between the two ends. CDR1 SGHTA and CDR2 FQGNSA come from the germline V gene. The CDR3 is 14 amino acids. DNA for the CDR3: TGTGCCAGCAGCCCTACCTACCCTGGGAATGAGCAGTTCTTC. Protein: CASSPTYPGNEQFF. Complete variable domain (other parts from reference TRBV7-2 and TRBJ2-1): GAGVSQSPSNKVTEKGKDVELRCDPISGHTALYWYRQSLGQGLEFLIYFQGNSAPDKSGLPSDRFSAERTGGSVSTLTIQRTQQEDSAVYLCASSPTYPGNEQFFGPGTRLTVL.

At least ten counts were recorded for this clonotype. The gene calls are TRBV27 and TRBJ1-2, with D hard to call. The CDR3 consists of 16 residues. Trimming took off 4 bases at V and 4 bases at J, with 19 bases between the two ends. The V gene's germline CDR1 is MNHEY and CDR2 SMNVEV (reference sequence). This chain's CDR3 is CASSSTSGRDSYGYTF. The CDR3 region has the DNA TGTGCCAGCAGTTCCACGAGTGGGCGCGACTCCTATGGCTACACCTTC.

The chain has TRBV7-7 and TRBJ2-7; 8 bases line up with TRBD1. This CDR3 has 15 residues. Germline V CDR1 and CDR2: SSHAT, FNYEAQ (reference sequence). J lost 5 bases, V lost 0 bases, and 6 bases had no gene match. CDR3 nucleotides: TGTGCCAGCAGCTTAGCGTTGGACAGGGTTCACGAGCAGTACTTC. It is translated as CASSLALDRVHEQYF.

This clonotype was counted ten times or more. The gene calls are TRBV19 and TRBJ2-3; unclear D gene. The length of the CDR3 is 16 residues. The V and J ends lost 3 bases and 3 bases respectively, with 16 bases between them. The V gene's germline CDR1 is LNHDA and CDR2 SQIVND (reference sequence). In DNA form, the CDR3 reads TGTGCCAGTAGTATTGGGTTGGTCGGTCGTACAGATACGCAGTATTTT. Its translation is CASSIGLVGRTDTQYF. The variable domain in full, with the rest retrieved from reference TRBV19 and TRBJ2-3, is DGGITQSPKYLFRKEGQNVTLSCEQNLNHDAMYWYRQDPGQGLRLIYYSQIVNDFQKGDIAEGYSVSREKKESFPLTVTSAQKNPTAFYLCASSIGLVGRTDTQYFGPGTRLTVL.

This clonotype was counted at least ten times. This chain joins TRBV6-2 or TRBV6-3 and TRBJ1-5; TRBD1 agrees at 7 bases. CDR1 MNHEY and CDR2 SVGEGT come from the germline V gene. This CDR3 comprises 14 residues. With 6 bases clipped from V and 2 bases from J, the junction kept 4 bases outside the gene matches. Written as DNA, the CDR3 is TGTGCCAGCAGCCCCCAGGGGGGCAATCAGCCCCAGCATTTT. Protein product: CASSPQGGNQPQHF.

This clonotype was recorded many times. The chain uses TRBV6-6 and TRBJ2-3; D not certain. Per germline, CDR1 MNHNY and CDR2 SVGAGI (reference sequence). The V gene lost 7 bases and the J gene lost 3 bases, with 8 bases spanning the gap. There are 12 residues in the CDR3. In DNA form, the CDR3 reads TGTGCCAGCAATCGGGCGACAGATACGCAGTATTTT. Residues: CASNRATDTQYF.

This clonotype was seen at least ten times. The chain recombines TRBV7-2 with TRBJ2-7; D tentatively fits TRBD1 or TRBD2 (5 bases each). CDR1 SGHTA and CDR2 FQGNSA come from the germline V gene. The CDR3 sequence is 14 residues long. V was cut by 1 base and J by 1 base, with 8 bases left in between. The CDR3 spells CASSLDGASYEQYF. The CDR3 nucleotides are TGTGCCAGCAGCTTAGACGGGGCATCCTACGAGCAGTACTTC.

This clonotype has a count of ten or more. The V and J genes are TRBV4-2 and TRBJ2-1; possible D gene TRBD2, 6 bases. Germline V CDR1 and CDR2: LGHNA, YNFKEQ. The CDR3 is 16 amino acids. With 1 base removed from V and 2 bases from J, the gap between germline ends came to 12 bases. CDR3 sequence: CASSQAGREAYNEQFF. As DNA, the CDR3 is TGTGCCAGCAGCCAAGCTGGCAGGGAGGCCTACAATGAGCAGTTCTTC.

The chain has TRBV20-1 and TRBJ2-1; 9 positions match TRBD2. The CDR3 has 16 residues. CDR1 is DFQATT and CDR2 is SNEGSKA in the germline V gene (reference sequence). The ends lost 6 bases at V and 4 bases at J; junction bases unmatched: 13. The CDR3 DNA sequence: TGCAGTGCCAAACCGGCGGGCCTAGCGGGATACAATGAGCAGTTCTTC. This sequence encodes CSAKPAGLAGYNEQFF.

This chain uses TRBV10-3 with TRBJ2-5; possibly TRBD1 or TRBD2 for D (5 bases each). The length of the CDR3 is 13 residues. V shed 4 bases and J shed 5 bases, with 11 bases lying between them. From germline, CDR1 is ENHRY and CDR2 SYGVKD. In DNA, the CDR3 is TGTGCCATCAGTGTTCAAGGGGACGAGACCCAGTACTTC. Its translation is CAISVQGDETQYF.

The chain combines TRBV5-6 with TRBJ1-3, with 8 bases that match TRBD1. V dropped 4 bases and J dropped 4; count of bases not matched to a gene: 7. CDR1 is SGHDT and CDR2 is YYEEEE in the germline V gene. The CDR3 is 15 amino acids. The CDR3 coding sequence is TGTGCCAGCAGCCCAGGGGGCGCATCCGGAAACACCATATATTTT. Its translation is CASSPGGASGNTIYF.

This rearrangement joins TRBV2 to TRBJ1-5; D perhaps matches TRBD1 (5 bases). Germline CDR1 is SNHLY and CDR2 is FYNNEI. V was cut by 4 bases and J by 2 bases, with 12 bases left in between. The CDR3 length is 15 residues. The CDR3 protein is CASSGQGAGNQPQHF. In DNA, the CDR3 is TGTGCCAGCAGTGGACAAGGGGCTGGCAATCAGCCCCAGCATTTT. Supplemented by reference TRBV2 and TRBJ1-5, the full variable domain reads EPEVTQTPSHQVTQMGQEVILRCVPISNHLYFYWYRQILGQKVEFLVSFYNNEISEKSEIFDDQFSVERPDGSNFTLKIRSTKLEDSAMYFCASSGQGAGNQPQHFGDGTRLSIL.

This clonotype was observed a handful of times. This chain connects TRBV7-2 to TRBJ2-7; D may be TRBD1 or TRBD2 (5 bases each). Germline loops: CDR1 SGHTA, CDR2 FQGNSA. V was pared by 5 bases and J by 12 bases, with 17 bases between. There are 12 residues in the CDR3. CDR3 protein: CASSDLGTWRYF. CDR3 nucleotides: TGTGCCAGCAGCGACCTCGGGACCTGGCGGTACTTC.

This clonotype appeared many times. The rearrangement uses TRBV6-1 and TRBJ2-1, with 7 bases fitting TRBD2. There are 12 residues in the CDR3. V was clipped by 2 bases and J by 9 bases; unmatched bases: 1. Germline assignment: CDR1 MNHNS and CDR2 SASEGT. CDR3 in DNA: TGTGCCAGCAGTGAACCGGGAGGTGAGCAGTTCTTC. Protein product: CASSEPGGEQFF.

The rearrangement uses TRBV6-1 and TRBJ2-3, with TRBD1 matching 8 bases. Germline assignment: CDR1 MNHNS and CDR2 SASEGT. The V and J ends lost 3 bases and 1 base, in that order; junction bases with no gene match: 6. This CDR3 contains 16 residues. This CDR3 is CASSDPGGAGTDTQYF. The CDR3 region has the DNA TGTGCCAGCAGTGACCCAGGGGGCGCGGGCACAGATACGCAGTATTTT.

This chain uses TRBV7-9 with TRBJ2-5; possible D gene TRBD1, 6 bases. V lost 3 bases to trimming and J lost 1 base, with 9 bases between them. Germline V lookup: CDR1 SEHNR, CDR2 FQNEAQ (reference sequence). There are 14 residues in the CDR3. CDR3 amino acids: CASSFVRGQETQYF. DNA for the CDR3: TGTGCCAGCAGCTTCGTCAGGGGCCAAGAGACCCAGTACTTC.

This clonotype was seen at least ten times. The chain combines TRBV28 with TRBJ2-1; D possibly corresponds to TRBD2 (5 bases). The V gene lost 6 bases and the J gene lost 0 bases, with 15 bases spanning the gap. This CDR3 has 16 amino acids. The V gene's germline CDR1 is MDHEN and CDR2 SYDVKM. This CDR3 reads CASSLRDMSSYNEQFF. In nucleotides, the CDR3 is TGTGCCAGCAGCCTCCGGGATATGAGCTCCTACAATGAGCAGTTCTTC.